This TCR beta chain comes out of a study of shared T cell receptors in the human thymus. The method was immunoSEQ multiplex PCR; TCRdb's version includes in-frame clones alone and lacks a portion of them. The sample consists of approximately 760,000 clones, 75% to 90% of them appearing once. Trimming removed 0 bases at V and 4 bases at J, with 15 bases between. This CDR3 has 16 amino acids. Germline V gene data show CDR1 as SGHDN and CDR2 as FVKESK. These same data were also listed under a study on human thymus T cells. That paper adds: Donors were healthy Finnish babies undergoing corrective operations for congenital heart defects. In thymic and blood repertoires alike, V and J usage looked biased.

The sample taken for sequencing was thymocytes. The rearrangement uses TRBV14 and TRBJ1-2; weak D call: TRBD1 (6 bases). The clonotype comes from a girl under two years old with a congenital heart defect. CDR3 DNA sequence: TGTGCCAGCAGCCAAGAGCTCGGACAGAAAACCTATGGCTACACCTTC. This sequence encodes CASSQELGQKTYGYTF.